This is a list of T cell receptor beta chains from one sample in a study of blood T cell repertoires in COVID-19. The data were produced by immunoSEQ multiplex PCR, yet TCRdb's version contains in-frame clones alone and is incomplete. The sample records 70,000 to 75,000 clones, 79% being singletons. Sequenced sample: peripheral blood. These receptors all stem from a man in his 60s with active or convalescent COVID-19. Both conserved end residues are part of each CDR3. The D gene is left open where the match is weak. Some rows mark clone size as missing; the rest say once, few, many or name a class of expanded clone.

>12|NA|TRBV2|TRBJ2-1|once
CASSPQGGEQFF
TGTGCCAGCAGTCCACAGGGCGGTGAGCAGTTCTTC
>13|NA|TRBV7-9|TRBJ1-2|NA
CASSLNERDGYTF
TGTGCCAGCAGCTTGAATGAGCGAGATGGCTACACCTTC
>16|NA|TRBV2|TRBJ1-1|NA
CASSERTPTQNTEAFF
TGTGCCAGCAGCGAACGGACACCTACTCAGAACACTGAAGCTTTCTTT
>14|NA|TRBV5-4|TRBJ2-1|NA
CASSPRDGVNEQFF
TGTGCCAGCAGCCCCCGTGATGGAGTAAATGAGCAGTTCTTC
>16|TRBD1|TRBV7-3|TRBJ2-1|NA
CASSFFRDRGYNEQFF
TGTGCCAGCAGCTTTTTCCGGGACAGGGGGTACAATGAGCAGTTCTTC
>14|TRBD1|TRBV3-1/TRBV3-2|TRBJ1-1|once
CASSHTGGNTEAFF
TGTGCCAGCAGCCACACAGGGGGCAACACTGAAGCTTTCTTT
>12|NA|TRBV5-4|TRBJ1-1|few
CASSSQTTEAFF
TGTGCCAGCAGCTCTCAGACTACTGAAGCTTTCTTT
>13|TRBD1|TRBV19|TRBJ1-2|NA
CASSDRGKGGYTF
TGTGCCAGTAGCGACAGGGGGAAAGGTGGCTACACCTTC
>15|TRBD2|TRBV2|TRBJ2-3|once
CASSEGASGVDTQYF
TGTGCCAGCAGTGAGGGGGCTAGCGGGGTTGATACGCAGTATTTT
>14|TRBD1|TRBV7-3|TRBJ1-2|NA
CASSLKGTDYGYTF
TGTGCCAGCAGCTTAAAAGGGACAGACTATGGCTACACCTTC
>14|NA|TRBV28|TRBJ1-6|NA
CASRGRLYNSPLHF
TGTGCCAGCAGGGGGCGACTTTATAATTCACCCCTCCACTTT
>15|NA|TRBV4-1|TRBJ2-3|NA
CASSQGWGGRDTQYF
TGCGCCAGCAGCCAGGGGTGGGGGGGCAGAGATACGCAGTATTTT
>13|NA|TRBV18|TRBJ1-2|NA
CASSPREKDGYTF
TGTGCCAGCTCACCAAGAGAGAAAGATGGCTACACCTTC